The clone carrying this TCR beta chain was seen repeatedly, ten times or more. Its antigen remains unknown. Genomic DNA provided the template from which TCR beta VDJ and CDR3 profiles were obtained. Via MiXCR, TCRdb re-called the reads, giving one row per CDR3 protein. Of some 120,000 distinct CDR3 sequences detected, about 60% appear once; the ten largest clones hold roughly 30%. This sample stems from a study of CD8+CD57+ T cells in acquired aplastic anemia. Study in general: Sorted CD4+ and CD8+ cells gave a mean 3.2 ug DNA, range roughly 0.2 to 27.4 ug. Study outcomes and limitations: Patients had around 30 CD8+ CDR3 sequences in common with controls (the shared set).

The CDR3 extends over 15 amino acids. Germline V CDR1 and CDR2: SNHLY, FYNNEI. After removal of 6 bases from V and 8 bases from J, the junction contained 12 bases not matched to a gene. In patients chosen for sequencing, flow cytometry had shown CD8+CD57+ cell expansion. Severe acquired aplastic anemia was diagnosed in all patients. No therapy was given to patients before blood sampling. Sequencing was done on a sample of sorted CD4+, CD8+, or CD8+CD57+ T cells (not recorded which) from PBMCs. This receptor was identified in a human donor with aplastic anemia. The chain recombines TRBV2 with TRBJ1-2, with 10 bases fitting TRBD1. CDR3 sequence reads: CASRKIRTGGAGYTF. The DNA of the CDR3 is TGTGCCAGCAGAAAAATCCGGACAGGGGGGGCCGGCTACACCTTC.